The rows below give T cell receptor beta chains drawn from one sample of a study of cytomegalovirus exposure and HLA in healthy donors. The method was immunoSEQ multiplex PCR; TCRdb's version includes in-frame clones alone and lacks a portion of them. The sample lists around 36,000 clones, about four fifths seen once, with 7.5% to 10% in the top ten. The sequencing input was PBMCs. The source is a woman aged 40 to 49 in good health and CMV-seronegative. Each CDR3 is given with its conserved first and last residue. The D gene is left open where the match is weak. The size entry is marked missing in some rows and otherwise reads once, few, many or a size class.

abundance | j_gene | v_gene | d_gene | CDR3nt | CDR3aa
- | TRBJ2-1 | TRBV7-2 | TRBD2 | TGTGCCAGCAGCTTAGCAGCGACTAGCTATGAGCAGTTCTTC | CASSLAATSYEQFF
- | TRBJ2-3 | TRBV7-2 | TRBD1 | TGTGCCAGCAGCTTAGAGGGTCAGGCAGGGGGTTTCACAGATACGCAGTATTTT | CASSLEGQAGGFTDTQYF
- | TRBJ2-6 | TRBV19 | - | TGTGCCAGTAGTACCCGGGAAACTGGGGCCAACGTCCTGACTTTC | CASSTRETGANVLTF
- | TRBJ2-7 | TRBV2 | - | TGTGCCAGCAGTAAGCGGACAGTAGAAGAGCAGTACTTC | CASSKRTVEEQYF
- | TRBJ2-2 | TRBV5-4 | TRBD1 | TGTGCCAGCAGCACCCGGCAGGGGGCTATAACCGGGGAGCTGTTTTTT | CASSTRQGAITGELFF
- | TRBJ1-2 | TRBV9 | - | TGTGCCAGCAGCGTAGTGGACGCGGGGAACTATGGCTACACCTTC | CASSVVDAGNYGYTF
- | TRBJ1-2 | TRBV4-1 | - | TGCGCCAGCAGCCAAGTTATCGTACACCCTTACACCTTC | CASSQVIVHPYTF
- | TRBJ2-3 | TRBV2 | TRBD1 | TGTGCCAGCAGTTCCGGGACAGGGTTTACAGATACGCAGTATTTT | CASSSGTGFTDTQYF
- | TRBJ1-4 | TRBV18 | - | TGTGCCAGCTCATCCCTAGGGGGACCTAATGAAAAACTGTTTTTT | CASSSLGGPNEKLFF
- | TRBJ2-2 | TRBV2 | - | TGTGCCAGCAGCCTTGGACAGAACACCGGGGAGCTGTTTTTT | CASSLGQNTGELFF
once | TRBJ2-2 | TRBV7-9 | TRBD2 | TGTGCCAGCAGCTTGGAGCGGGGGTACACCGGGGAGCTGTTTTTT | CASSLERGYTGELFF
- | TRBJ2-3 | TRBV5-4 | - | TGTGCCAGCAGCCAGGCCACTACAGATACGCAGTATTTT | CASSQATTDTQYF
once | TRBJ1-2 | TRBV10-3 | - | TGTGCCATCAGTGAGTCCGAGGAAGGCTACACCTTC | CAISESEEGYTF
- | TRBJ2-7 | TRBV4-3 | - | TGCGCCAGCAGCCACCAGGGCCCCTACGAGCAGTACTTC | CASSHQGPYEQYF
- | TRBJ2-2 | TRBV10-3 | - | TGTGCCATCAGTCCCTGGCGCGGGGGCGAGGAGGCCGGGGAGCTGTTTTTT | CAISPWRGGEEAGELFF
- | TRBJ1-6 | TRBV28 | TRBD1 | TGTGCCAGCAGCTCAGGACAGGGGAGTTCACCCCTCCACTTT | CASSSGQGSSPLHF
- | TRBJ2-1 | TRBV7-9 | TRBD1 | TGTGCCAGCAGCTTAGGCCGGGACAGGGGATACTACAATGAGCAGTTCTTC | CASSLGRDRGYYNEQFF
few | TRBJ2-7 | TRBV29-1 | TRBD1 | TGCAGCGTTGAAAGACAGGGTGCGACCGAGCAGTACTTC | CSVERQGATEQYF
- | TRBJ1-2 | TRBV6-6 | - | TGTGCCAGCAGAGCGGGGGGGGGCGCGGACTATGGCTACACCTTC | CASRAGGGADYGYTF
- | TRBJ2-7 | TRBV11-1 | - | TGTGCCAGCAGCCGAGGACAGAGAGCCTACGAGCAGTACTTC | CASSRGQRAYEQYF
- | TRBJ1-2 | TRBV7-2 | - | TGTGCCAGCAGCTTAGGGACAGTCCCTCCCACCTTC | CASSLGTVPPTF
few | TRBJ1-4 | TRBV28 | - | TGTGCCAGCAGCCCTGCGGTTAATGAAAAACTGTTTTTT | CASSPAVNEKLFF
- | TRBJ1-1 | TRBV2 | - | TGTGCCAGCCGCCTAGTAAGCGCTGAAGCTTTCTTT | CASRLVSAEAFF
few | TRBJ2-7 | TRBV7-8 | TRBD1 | TGTGCCAGCAGCTTAGGGTTAGGGACAGGATACGAGCAGTACTTC | CASSLGLGTGYEQYF
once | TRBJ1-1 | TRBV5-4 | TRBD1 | TGTGCCAGCAGCTTGCCAGGCACAGGGGAGACTGAAGCTTTCTTT | CASSLPGTGETEAFF
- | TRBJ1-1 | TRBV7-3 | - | TGTGCCAGCAGCTTCCAGTCAGACACTGAAGCTTTCTTT | CASSFQSDTEAFF
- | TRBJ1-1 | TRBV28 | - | TGTGCCAGCAGTTCGGTTAGTGGGGGGAGCAACACTGAAGCTTTCTTT | CASSSVSGGSNTEAFF
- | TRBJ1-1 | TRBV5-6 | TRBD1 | TGTGCCAGCAGCTCGAACCTCAACAGGGGCTCTGAAGCTTTCTTT | CASSSNLNRGSEAFF
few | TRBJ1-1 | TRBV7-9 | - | TGTGCCAGCAGCTTAGCGACGGGAGCCAGCGCTTTCTTT | CASSLATGASAFF